The TCR beta chain described here comes from a study of T-cell memory formation after mild COVID-19. General study results and limits: Most CD4+ clones that shrank were in CM and EM, while CD8+ ones turned up in EMRA. While clones contracting from day 15 to 85 were balanced between CD4 and CD8, later expanders leaned CD4+. Pre-infection memory already had some responding clones, implying cross-reactive memory joined.

TCRdb analysed the 5' RACE reads with MiXCR anew, one entry per CDR3 protein. The table shows 250,000 to 300,000 distinct CDR3 sequences, with roughly 17% occurring only once. Comments on this clonotype: Its target is not known.

CDR1 is MNHEY and CDR2 is SVGEGT in the germline V gene. V was cut by 8 bases and J by 4 bases, with 12 bases left in between. The CDR3 loop spans 12 amino acids. The sequence derives from a man between 18 and 35 years old who had mild COVID-19 (a few samples of this study predate the infection). Cell type and time point are not known. V and J are TRBV6-2 or TRBV6-3 and TRBJ2-7; no reliable D call. Sequenced material: PBMCs or a T cell subset sorted from them (not recorded which). The CDR3 spells CASASQWYEQYV. In DNA, the CDR3 is TGTGCCAGCGCAAGCCAATGGTACGAGCAGTACGTC.